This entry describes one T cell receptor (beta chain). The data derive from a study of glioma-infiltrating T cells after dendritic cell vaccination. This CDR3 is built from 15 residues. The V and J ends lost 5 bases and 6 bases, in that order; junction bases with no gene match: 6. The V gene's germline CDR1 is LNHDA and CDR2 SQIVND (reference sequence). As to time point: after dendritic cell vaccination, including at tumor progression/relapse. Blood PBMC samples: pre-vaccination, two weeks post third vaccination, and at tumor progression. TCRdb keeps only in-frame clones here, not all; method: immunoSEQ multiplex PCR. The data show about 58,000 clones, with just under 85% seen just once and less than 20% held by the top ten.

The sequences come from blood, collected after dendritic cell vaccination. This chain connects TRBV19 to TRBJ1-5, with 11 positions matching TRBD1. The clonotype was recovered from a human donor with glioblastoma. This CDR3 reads CASSPRTGGGQPQHF. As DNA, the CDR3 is TGTGCCAGTAGTCCTAGGACAGGGGGCGGTCAGCCCCAGCATTTT.